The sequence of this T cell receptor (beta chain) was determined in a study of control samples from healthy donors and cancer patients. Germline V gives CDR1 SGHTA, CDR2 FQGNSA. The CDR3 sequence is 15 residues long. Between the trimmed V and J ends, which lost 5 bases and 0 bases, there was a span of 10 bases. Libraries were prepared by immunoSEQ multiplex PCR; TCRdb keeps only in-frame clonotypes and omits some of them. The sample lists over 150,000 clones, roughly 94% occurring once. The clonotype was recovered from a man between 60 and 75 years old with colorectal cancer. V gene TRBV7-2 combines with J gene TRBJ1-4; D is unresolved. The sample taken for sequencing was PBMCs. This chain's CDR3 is CASSLGWATNEKLFF. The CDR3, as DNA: TGTGCCAGCAGCCTGGGGTGGGCAACTAATGAAAAACTGTTTTTT.